This T cell receptor (beta chain) is drawn from a study of shared T cell receptors in the human thymus. Sequenced by immunoSEQ multiplex PCR; TCRdb stores in-frame clones only, minus some. The sample carries under 700,000 clones, 75% to 80% recorded once. These data also featured in a second study, about human thymus T cells.

This TCR derives from a boy less than two years old with a congenital heart defect. Sequenced: thymocytes.

CDR3 region: CASRGDRGAKNIQYF. DNA for the CDR3: TGTGCCAGCAGGGGGGACAGGGGGGCCAAAAACATTCAGTACTTC. The chain carries TRBV27 and TRBJ2-4; 11 bases align to TRBD1. The CDR3 spans 15 residues. CDR1 and CDR2 (germline): MNHEY, SMNVEV (reference sequence). The V segment lost 6 bases and the J segment 1 base; nucleotides outside the gene matches: 2.